This T cell receptor beta chain appears in the sequencing data of a study of blood T cell repertoires in COVID-19. Study background: The origin of the acute and convalescent COVID-19 samples was the United States, Italy and Spain. Sources were T cells, B-cell-depleted T cells, or PBMCs; the material itself was cDNA or gDNA.

Assay used: immunoSEQ multiplex PCR; TCRdb lists only in-frame clones, some missing. Among some 19,000 clones listed, about four fifths were seen once. The CDR3 loop spans 15 amino acids. J gave up 8 bases and V 9 bases, and 16 bases lay outside the gene matches. The germline V gene has CDR1 LNHDA and CDR2 SQIVND (reference sequence). The chain has TRBV19 and TRBJ2-1, with 7 bases identical to TRBD1. Sequenced: peripheral blood. This clonotype was obtained from an elderly man with acute or convalescent COVID-19. The CDR3 loop is CASSRDRGSNDEQFF. CDR3 bases: TGTGCCAGCAGCCGGGACAGAGGGTCTAATGATGAGCAGTTCTTC. The variable domain in full, with the rest retrieved from reference TRBV19 and TRBJ2-1, is DGGITQSPKYLFRKEGQNVTLSCEQNLNHDAMYWYRQDPGQGLRLIYYSQIVNDFQKGDIAEGYSVSREKKESFPLTVTSAQKNPTAFYLCASSRDRGSNDEQFFGPGTRLTVL.